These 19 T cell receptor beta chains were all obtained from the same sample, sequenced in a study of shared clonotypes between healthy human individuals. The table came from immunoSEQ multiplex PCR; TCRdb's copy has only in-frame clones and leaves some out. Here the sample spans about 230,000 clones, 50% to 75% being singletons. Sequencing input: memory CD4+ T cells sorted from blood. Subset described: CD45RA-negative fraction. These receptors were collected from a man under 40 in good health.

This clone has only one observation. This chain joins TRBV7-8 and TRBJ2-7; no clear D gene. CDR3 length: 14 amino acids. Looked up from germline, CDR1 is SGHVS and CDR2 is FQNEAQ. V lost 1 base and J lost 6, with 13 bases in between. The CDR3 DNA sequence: TGTGCCAGCAGCTTAGGGCCGCGGCCTACCGAGCAGTACTTC. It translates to CASSLGPRPTEQYF.

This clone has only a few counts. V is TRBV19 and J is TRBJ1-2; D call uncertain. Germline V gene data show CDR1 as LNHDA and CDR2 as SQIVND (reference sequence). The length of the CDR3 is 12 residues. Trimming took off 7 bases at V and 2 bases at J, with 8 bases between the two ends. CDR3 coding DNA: TGTGCCAGTAACGGCGGAAACTATGGCTACACCTTC. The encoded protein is CASNGGNYGYTF.

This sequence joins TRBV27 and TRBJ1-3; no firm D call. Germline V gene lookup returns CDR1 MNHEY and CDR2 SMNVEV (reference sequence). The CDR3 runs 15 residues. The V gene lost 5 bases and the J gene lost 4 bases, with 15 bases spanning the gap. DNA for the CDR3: TGTGCCAGCAGTGTATTGGGATTGGCGGGAAACACCATATATTTT. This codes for CASSVLGLAGNTIYF.

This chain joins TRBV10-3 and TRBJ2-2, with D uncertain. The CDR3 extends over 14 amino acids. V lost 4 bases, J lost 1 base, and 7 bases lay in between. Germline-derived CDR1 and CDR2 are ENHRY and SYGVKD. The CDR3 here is CAISGEQNTGELFF. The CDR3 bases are TGTGCCATCAGTGGAGAACAGAACACCGGGGAGCTGTTTTTT.

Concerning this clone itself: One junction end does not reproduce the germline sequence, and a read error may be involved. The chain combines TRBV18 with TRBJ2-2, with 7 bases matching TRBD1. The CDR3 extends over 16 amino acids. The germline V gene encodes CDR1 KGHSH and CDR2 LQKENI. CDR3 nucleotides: TGTGCCAGCTCACCACCCTACAGGGGCTGGACCGGGAAGCTGTTTTTT. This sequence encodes CASSPPYRGWTGKLFF.

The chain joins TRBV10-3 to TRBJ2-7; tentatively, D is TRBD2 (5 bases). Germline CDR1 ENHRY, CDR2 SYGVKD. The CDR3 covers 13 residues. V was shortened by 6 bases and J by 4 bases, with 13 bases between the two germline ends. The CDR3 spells CAIRPGMGYEQYF. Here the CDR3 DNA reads TGTGCCATCAGGCCCGGGATGGGTTACGAGCAGTACTTC.

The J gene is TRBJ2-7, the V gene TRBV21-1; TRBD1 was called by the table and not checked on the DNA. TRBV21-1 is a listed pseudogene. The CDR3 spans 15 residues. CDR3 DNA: TGTGCCAGCAGCAATCCGGGACAGGGTGATCGGGAGCAGTACTTC. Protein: CASSNPGQGDREQYF.

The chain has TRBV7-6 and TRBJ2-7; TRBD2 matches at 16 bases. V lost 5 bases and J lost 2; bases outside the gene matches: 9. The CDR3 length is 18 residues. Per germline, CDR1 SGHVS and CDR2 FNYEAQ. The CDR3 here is CASSLGPGLAGGAYEQYF. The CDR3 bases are TGTGCCAGCAGCCTAGGTCCGGGACTAGCGGGAGGGGCCTACGAGCAGTACTTC.

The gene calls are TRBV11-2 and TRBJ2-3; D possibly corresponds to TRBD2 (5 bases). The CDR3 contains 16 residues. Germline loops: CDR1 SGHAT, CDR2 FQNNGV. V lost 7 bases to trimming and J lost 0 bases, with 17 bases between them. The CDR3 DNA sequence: TGTGCCAGCAAACGGGGTCTAGGAGGTAGCACAGATACGCAGTATTTT. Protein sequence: CASKRGLGGSTDTQYF.

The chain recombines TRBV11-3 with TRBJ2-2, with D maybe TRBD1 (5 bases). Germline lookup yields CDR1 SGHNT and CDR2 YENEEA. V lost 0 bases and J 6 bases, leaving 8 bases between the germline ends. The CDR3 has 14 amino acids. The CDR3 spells CASSLESRAGELFF. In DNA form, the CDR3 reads TGTGCCAGCAGCTTAGAATCCAGGGCCGGGGAGCTGTTTTTT.

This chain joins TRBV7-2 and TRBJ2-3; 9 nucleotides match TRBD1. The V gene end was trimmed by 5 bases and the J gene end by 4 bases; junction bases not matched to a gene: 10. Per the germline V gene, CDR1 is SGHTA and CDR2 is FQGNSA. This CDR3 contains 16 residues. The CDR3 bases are TGTGCCAGCAGCCCCCCCGGGACAGGGCAAGCAGATACGCAGTATTTT. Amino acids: CASSPPGTGQADTQYF.

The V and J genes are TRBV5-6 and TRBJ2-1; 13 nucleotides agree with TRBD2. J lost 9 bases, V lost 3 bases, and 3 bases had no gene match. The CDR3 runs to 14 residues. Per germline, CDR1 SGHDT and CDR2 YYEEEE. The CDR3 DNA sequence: TGTGCCAGCAGCTGGACTAGCGGGAGAGGTGAGCAGTTCTTC. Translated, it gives CASSWTSGRGEQFF.

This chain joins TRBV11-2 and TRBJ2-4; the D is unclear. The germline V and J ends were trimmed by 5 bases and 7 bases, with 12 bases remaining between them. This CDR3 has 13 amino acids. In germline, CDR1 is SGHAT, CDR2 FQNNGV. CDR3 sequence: CASSPHPINIQYF. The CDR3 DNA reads TGTGCCAGCAGCCCCCACCCGATCAACATTCAGTACTTC.

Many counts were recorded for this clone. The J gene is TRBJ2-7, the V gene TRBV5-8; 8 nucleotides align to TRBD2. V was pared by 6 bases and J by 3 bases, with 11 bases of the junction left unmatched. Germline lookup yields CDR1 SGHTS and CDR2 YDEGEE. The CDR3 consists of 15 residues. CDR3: CASTPRTSGLYEQYF. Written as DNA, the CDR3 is TGTGCCAGCACCCCTCGCACTAGCGGCCTCTACGAGCAGTACTTC.

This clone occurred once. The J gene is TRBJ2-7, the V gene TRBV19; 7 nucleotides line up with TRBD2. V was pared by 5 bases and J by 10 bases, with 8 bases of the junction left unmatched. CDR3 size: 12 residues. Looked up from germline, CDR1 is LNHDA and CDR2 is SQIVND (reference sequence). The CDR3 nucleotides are TGTGCCAGTAGTCCACAACGGGGGGATCAGTACTTC. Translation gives CASSPQRGDQYF.

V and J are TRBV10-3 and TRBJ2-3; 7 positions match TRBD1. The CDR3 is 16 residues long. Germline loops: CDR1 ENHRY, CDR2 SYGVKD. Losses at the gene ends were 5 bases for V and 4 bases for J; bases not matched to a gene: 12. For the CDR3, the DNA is TGTGCCATCAGTTCCCGGGCCAGAGGGGGCCCAGATACGCAGTATTTT. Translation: CAISSRARGGPDTQYF.

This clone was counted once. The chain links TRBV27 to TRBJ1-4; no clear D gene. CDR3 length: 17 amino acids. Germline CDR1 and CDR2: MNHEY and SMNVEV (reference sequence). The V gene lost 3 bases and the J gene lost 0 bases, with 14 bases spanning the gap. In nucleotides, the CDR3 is TGTGCCAGCAGTTTTTCCCGGCCCGGAGCAACTAATGAAAAACTGTTTTTT. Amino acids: CASSFSRPGATNEKLFF.

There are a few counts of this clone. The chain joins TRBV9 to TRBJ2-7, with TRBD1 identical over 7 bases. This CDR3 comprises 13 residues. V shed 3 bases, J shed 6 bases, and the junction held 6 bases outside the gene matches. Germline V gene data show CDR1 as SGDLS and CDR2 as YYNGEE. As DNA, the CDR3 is TGTGCCAGCAGCGAGGACAGGATATCCGAGCAGTACTTC. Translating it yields CASSEDRISEQYF.

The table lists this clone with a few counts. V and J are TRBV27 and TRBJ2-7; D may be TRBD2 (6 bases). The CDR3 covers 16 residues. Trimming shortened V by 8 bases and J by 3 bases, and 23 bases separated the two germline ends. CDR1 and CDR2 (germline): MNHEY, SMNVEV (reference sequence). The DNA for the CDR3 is TGTGCCAGCCGTATCTGGAGCGGGTTAAGGGGCTACGAGCAGTACTTC. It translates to CASRIWSGLRGYEQYF.